This T cell receptor (beta chain) was obtained from a study of human T cells and chemical hapten exposure (TCRdb year 2021). For context, the study as a whole: For sensitization, 2% DPC in acetone was applied to a roughly 2 cm by roughly 2 cm area of upper inner arm skin. Patients additionally received weekly therapeutic DPC doses to the scalp throughout the roughly 25-week study period. Patch testing was performed on the upper back with Finn chambers containing 0.01% DPC, and the patch tests were scored after 6 days according to International Contact Dermatitis Research Group standards. Most of the patients in the cohort were female, and the cohort covered alopecia areata with under or over 50% scalp involvement, alopecia totalis and alopecia universalis. Libraries were pooled for sequencing, and per-sample TCR yields varied mainly because of small differences in library volumes within the pool. The study tracked peripheral blood TCR repertoire changes in vivo during primary and secondary sensitization to the hapten diphenylcyclopropenone (DPC) in alopecia patients. Blood was sampled from patients pre-sensitization (week 0) and at 2, 6 and about 24 weeks after DPC sensitization. For TCR sequencing, blood came from 25 to 35 alopecia patients at anywhere from one to four time points (pre-sensitization, 2, 6 and 24 weeks).

From cysteine to phenylalanine, the CDR3 is 12 amino acids long. CDR3 DNA only is kept here, 36 bases in frame from base 1. V sheds 6 bases and J sheds 5 bases, leaving 11 bases between their ends. Summary of the overall study and its limitations: Alopecia, a presumed autoimmune disease, was present in all patients, so the immune response of the patients might differ from that of healthy individuals. No change with DPC sensitization was found in the number of TCRs above 1 in 1000 frequency, and no evidence of global repertoire structure alterations was found. A positive correlation was found between the number of PT1 expanded TCRs and patch test score, with significance reached at thresholds 8, 16 and 32 but not 4. After repeated subsampling, the strength of the expansion versus patch-test correlation and the threshold at which it became significant changed. Significantly more large CDR3 similarity clusters were formed by expanded TCRs than by pre-sensitization or healthy control sets, consistent with antigen-driven responses.

Library generation was performed with RACE. Sequenced on a NextSeq 500. During library preparation, unique molecular identifiers were attached to individual cDNA molecules so that TCRs could be counted in a quantitative, reproducible way. For every blood RNA sample, sequencing covered both the TCR alpha and TCR beta chains. Under the source paper's analysis protocol: Samples had a median of roughly 91,000 TCRs, with a range from roughly 23,224 to 700,000. V, J and CDR3 annotation of the TCR reads was performed with the Decombinator software suite. To make PS versus PT1 abundance plots, every sample was subsampled to the same number of TCRs (28,000). TCRs were defined as expanded if absent before sensitization and observed at least eight times at the 2-week time point. TCRdb itself trimmed the public reads at Q25 with fastp, ran MiXCR and retained productive beta chains. Here each entry gathers all rows of one CDR3 protein and keeps the most common genes and DNA. These V and J calls originate from TCRdb's pipeline instead of the authors' own analysis. A total of 60,000 or so distinct CDR3 sequences appear in this sample, 9.5% to 10% of them only once. The ten largest clones take up around 9.5% of the sample.

This specimen's time point label, per the study, means: pre-sensitization, week 0. The intended sense of this specimen's treatment or condition label: therapeutic diphenylcyclopropenone sensitization with weekly scalp DPC. Blood at each patch-test visit was drawn before the patch test was applied. Patients were considered eligible if aged 18 to 70, diagnosed with alopecia and deemed suitable for DPC therapy, and patients were excluded if pregnant. Total RNA was isolated from unfractionated whole blood collected in Tempus Blood RNA tubes. This clonotype was recorded at least ten times. Its antigen is unknown. No much larger clone is present one base from it, and per-base qualities are unavailable.

This specimen was whole blood, taken in connection with sensitization to the hapten diphenylcyclopropenone (DPC). In this chain, TRBV12-3 or TRBV12-4 is recombined with TRBJ2-7; the best D guess is TRBD1, with 5 bases matching. The source is a man aged 35 to 55 with alopecia areata. Some clones in this sample may be carry-over from other donors' samples. The sequenced DNA is TGTGCCAGCAGCAAGGGGTCCCACGAGCAGTACTTC. This encodes CASSKGSHEQYF.